Included here is one TCR beta chain sequence, with context. Measured with immunoSEQ multiplex PCR; TCRdb has only the in-frame clones, and not every one. This table holds tens of thousands of clones, about four fifths found once. This CDR3 is built from 17 residues. Germline CDR1 reads LGHNA; CDR2 reads YNFKEQ. V lost 3 bases and J lost 0; bases outside the gene matches: 8. This specimen belongs to a study of control samples from healthy donors and cancer patients. The chain combines TRBV4-2 with TRBJ1-3; 7 nucleotides line up with TRBD1. Sequences were obtained from blood. The sequence was obtained from a man aged 45 to 65 in good health. This CDR3 is CASSQVGTANSGNTIYF. The CDR3, as DNA: TGTGCCAGCAGCCAGGTCGGGACAGCGAACTCTGGAAACACCATATATTTT.